Listed here are 19 T cell receptor beta chains from one sample, sequenced in a study of blood T cell repertoires in COVID-19. Method: immunoSEQ multiplex PCR; TCRdb's copy keeps in-frame clones and lacks some. The table shows around 700,000 clones, with 85% to 90% occurring only once. Sequenced sample: peripheral blood. These receptors were collected from a woman aged 18-29 years with acute or convalescent COVID-19.

This clone has just a few counts. V and J are TRBV19 and TRBJ1-2, with no clear D. CDR1 is LNHDA, CDR2 SQIVND, per germline (reference sequence). This CDR3 has 15 amino acids. The V gene lost 0 bases and the J gene lost 2 bases, with 10 bases spanning the gap. Here the CDR3 reads CASSIEFAVNYGYTF. In DNA, the CDR3 is TGTGCCAGTAGTATAGAGTTCGCGGTCAACTATGGCTACACCTTC.

The rearrangement links TRBV24-1 to TRBJ1-1; tentative D call: TRBD1 (6 bases). The CDR3 consists of 14 residues. Trimming stripped 9 bases from V and 3 bases from J, with 16 bases between. Germline assignment: CDR1 KGHDR and CDR2 SFDVKD. The CDR3 DNA follows: TGTGCCACCTGGTCCGGACAGACTCACACTGAAGCTTTCTTT. It translates to CATWSGQTHTEAFF.

The chain uses TRBV4-1 and TRBJ2-2, with D perhaps matching TRBD2 (5 bases). Germline V lookup: CDR1 MGHRA, CDR2 YSYEKL. The CDR3 is 17 residues long. Trimming left V 0 bases short and J 7 bases short, with 18 bases between. DNA for the CDR3: TGCGCCAGCAGCCAAGAAGCGATTACTAGTCGGCTCGGGGAGCTGTTTTTT. Its translation is CASSQEAITSRLGELFF.

The J gene is TRBJ1-1, the V gene TRBV28; D uncertain. This CDR3 has 13 amino acids. V lost 6 bases and J lost 2, with 10 bases in between. Germline CDR1 and CDR2: MDHEN and SYDVKM. Here the CDR3 reads CASSPPVNTEAFF. CDR3 bases: TGTGCCAGCAGCCCCCCTGTCAACACTGAAGCTTTCTTT.

This chain connects TRBV19 to TRBJ1-1; 7 bases line up with TRBD1. CDR1 and CDR2 from the germline V gene are LNHDA and SQIVND (reference sequence). V shed 4 bases and J 9 bases; nucleotides not matched to a gene: 17. CDR3 length: 16 amino acids. CDR3 in amino acids: CASSTYSADRANQAFF. In DNA form, the CDR3 reads TGTGCCAGTAGTACCTACTCTGCAGACAGGGCGAATCAAGCTTTCTTT.

The J gene is TRBJ1-1, the V gene TRBV6-2 or TRBV6-3, with 7 bases matching TRBD1. The CDR3 totals 15 residues. CDR1 MNHEY and CDR2 SVGEGT come from the germline V gene. Germline trimming cut 2 bases from V and 0 bases from J; bases unmatched to any gene: 3. CDR3 residues: CASSYPTGVNTEAFF. The DNA for the CDR3 is TGTGCCAGCAGTTACCCAACAGGGGTGAACACTGAAGCTTTCTTT.

This chain links TRBV6-6 with TRBJ2-5; 11 bases are a match to TRBD2. The CDR3 extends over 16 amino acids. The germline V gene has CDR1 MNHNY and CDR2 SVGAGI (reference sequence). J gave up 2 bases and V 4 bases, and 6 bases lay outside the gene matches. For the CDR3, the DNA is TGTGCCAGCAGTTCCCTACTAGCGGGGGAACAAGAGACCCAGTACTTC. Translating gives CASSSLLAGEQETQYF.

The chain carries TRBV6-1 and TRBJ1-5; a weak D match, TRBD1 (5 bases). Germline V gene lookup returns CDR1 MNHNS and CDR2 SASEGT. The V end lost 0 bases, the J end lost 0 bases, and 12 bases lay between the germline ends. This CDR3 spans 17 amino acids. The CDR3 DNA sequence: TGTGCCAGCAGTGAAGCCCCTGGGGCAGATAGCAATCAGCCCCAGCATTTT. Translated, it gives CASSEAPGADSNQPQHF.

The genes are TRBV11-2 and TRBJ2-7, with TRBD1 matching 11 bases. This CDR3 has 15 amino acids. Germline loops: CDR1 SGHAT, CDR2 FQNNGV. Unmatched junction bases numbered 9, after V lost 5 bases and J lost 6 bases. The CDR3 coding sequence is TGTGCCAGCAGCGGACAGGGGGCTAGTCTTCGCGAGCAGTACTTC. Its translation is CASSGQGASLREQYF.

The chain carries TRBV5-6 and TRBJ1-1; D gene unclear. Germline V gene lookup returns CDR1 SGHDT and CDR2 YYEEEE. This CDR3 has 16 residues. The V end lost 4 bases, the J end lost 0 bases, and 16 bases lay between the germline ends. As DNA, the CDR3 is TGTGCCAGCAGCCCCGACAATGGCCTATTGAACACTGAAGCTTTCTTT. It encodes CASSPDNGLLNTEAFF. The full variable domain, with the rest looked up from reference TRBV5-6 and TRBJ1-1, is DAGVTQSPTHLIKTRGQQVTLRCSPKSGHDTVSWYQQALGQGPQFIFQYYEEEERQRGNFPDRFSGHQFPNYSSELNVNALLLGDSALYLCASSPDNGLLNTEAFFGQGTRLTVV.

This clone occurred a few times. The chain combines TRBV18 with TRBJ1-2; possible D gene TRBD1, 5 bases. CDR1 is KGHSH, CDR2 LQKENI, per germline. V lost 2 bases to trimming and J lost 5 bases, with 15 bases between them. This CDR3 contains 15 residues. Here the CDR3 reads CASSPNRQGGYGYTF. The CDR3, as DNA: TGTGCCAGCTCACCAAACCGGCAGGGTGGTTATGGCTACACCTTC.

The chain combines TRBV11-3 with TRBJ1-3; possible D gene TRBD1, 5 bases. The CDR3 totals 17 residues. Trimming took off 0 bases at V and 0 bases at J, with 12 bases between the two ends. The germline V gene has CDR1 SGHNT and CDR2 YENEEA. The CDR3 DNA follows: TGTGCCAGCAGCTTAGAAGGGGCACGCCACTCTGGAAACACCATATATTTT. Amino acid sequence: CASSLEGARHSGNTIYF.

Only one count was recorded for this clone. The J gene is TRBJ1-2, the V gene TRBV6-5, with TRBD1 as a possible D gene (6 bases). From germline, CDR1 is MNHEY and CDR2 SVGAGI. V lost 4 bases, J lost 8 bases, and 20 bases lay in between. This CDR3 region has 15 residues. CDR3 amino acids: CASSSSQGIVRGYTF. The CDR3 region has the DNA TGTGCCAGCAGTTCCTCCCAGGGGATCGTGAGAGGCTACACCTTC.

Details on this clone: The sample has other DNA sequences that encode this CDR3 too. This rearrangement joins TRBV5-6 to TRBJ1-2; no clear D. Germline V lookup: CDR1 SGHDT, CDR2 YYEEEE. CDR3 length equals 13 residues. Trimming removed 0 bases from V and 7 bases from J, with 10 bases in between. CDR3 sequence (DNA): TGTGCCAGCAGCTTGGGTGGGTCGGGTGGCTACACCTTC. Translated: CASSLGGSGGYTF.

This clone was picked up one time. The chain links TRBV6-6 to TRBJ1-1; D possibly corresponds to TRBD1 (6 bases). V lost 6 bases to trimming and J lost 0 bases, with 14 bases between them. Germline-derived CDR1 and CDR2 are MNHNY and SVGAGI (reference sequence). The CDR3 extends over 15 amino acids. CDR3 residues: CASRGTGGLNTEAFF. CDR3 nucleotide sequence: TGTGCCAGCAGGGGAACGGGGGGCCTGAACACTGAAGCTTTCTTT.

V is TRBV11-3 and J is TRBJ2-1, with D maybe TRBD1 (5 bases). V was cut by 6 bases and J by 5 bases, with 11 bases left in between. Germline V gene data show CDR1 as SGHNT and CDR2 as YENEEA. CDR3 length equals 13 residues. Here the CDR3 reads CASSPRVNNEQFF. The DNA of the CDR3 is TGTGCCAGCAGTCCCAGGGTAAACAATGAGCAGTTCTTC.

This chain connects TRBV7-9 to TRBJ1-4; 8 bases agree with TRBD1. This CDR3 is built from 15 residues. Germline lookup yields CDR1 SEHNR and CDR2 FQNEAQ (reference sequence). Losses at the gene ends were 1 base for V and 5 bases for J; bases not matched to a gene: 3. CDR3 in amino acids: CASSLGTGSNEKLFF. CDR3 bases: TGTGCCAGCAGCTTAGGGACAGGGTCCAATGAAAAACTGTTTTTT.

V and J are TRBV5-1 and TRBJ1-1; D is unclear. V was shortened by 0 bases and J by 8 bases, with 11 bases between the two germline ends. Germline V CDR1 and CDR2: SGHRS, YFSETQ. The CDR3 loop spans 13 amino acids. The CDR3 here is CASSLEWVAEAFF. CDR3 coding DNA: TGCGCCAGCAGCTTGGAATGGGTAGCGGAAGCTTTCTTT.

The chain joins TRBV13 to TRBJ1-4; 8 bases fit TRBD1. The CDR3 is 16 amino acids. V lost 5 bases and J lost 5; bases outside the gene matches: 10. Germline values: CDR1 PRHDT, CDR2 FYEKMQ (reference sequence). In nucleotides, the CDR3 is TGTGCCAGCAGCCCCGGACAGGGATTGGGCAATGAAAAACTGTTTTTT. Protein sequence: CASSPGQGLGNEKLFF.